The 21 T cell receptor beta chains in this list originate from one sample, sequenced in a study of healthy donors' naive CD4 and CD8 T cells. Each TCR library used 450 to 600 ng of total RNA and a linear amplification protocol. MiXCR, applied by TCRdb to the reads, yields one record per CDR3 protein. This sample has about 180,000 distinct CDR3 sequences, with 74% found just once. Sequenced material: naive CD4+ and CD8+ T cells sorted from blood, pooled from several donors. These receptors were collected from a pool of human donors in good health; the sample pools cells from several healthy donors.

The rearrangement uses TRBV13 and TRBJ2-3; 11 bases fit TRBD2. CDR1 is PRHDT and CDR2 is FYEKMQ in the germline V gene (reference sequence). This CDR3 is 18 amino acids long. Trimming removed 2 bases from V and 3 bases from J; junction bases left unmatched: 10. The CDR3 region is CASSLWGPGLAATDTQYF. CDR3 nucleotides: TGTGCCAGCAGCTTATGGGGCCCGGGACTAGCGGCTACAGATACGCAGTATTTT.

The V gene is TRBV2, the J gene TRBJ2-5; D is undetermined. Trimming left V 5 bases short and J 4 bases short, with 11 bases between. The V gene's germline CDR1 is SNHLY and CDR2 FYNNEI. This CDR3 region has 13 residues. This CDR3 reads CASSSPGGETQYF. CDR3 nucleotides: TGTGCCAGCAGTTCCCCGGGCGGAGAGACCCAGTACTTC.

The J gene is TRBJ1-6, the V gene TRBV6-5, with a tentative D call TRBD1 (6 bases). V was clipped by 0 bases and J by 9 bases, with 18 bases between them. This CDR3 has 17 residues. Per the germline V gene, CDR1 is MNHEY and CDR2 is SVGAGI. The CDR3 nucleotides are TGTGCCAGCAGTTACTCGGTCCCGACAGGCCCACGTTCACCCCTCCACTTT. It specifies CASSYSVPTGPRSPLHF.

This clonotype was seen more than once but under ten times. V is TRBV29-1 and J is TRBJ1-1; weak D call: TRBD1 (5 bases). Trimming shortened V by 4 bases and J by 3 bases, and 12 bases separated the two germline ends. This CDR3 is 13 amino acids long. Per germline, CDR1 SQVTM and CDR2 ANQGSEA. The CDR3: CSVVLMGDTEAFF. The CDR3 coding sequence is TGCAGCGTTGTTCTTATGGGGGACACTGAAGCTTTCTTT.

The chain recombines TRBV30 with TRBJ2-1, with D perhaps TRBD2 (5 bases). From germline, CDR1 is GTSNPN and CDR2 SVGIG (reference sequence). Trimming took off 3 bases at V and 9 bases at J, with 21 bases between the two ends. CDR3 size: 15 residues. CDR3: CAWREALVGRGEQFF. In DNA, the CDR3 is TGTGCCTGGAGGGAGGCCTTAGTAGGTCGAGGTGAGCAGTTCTTC.

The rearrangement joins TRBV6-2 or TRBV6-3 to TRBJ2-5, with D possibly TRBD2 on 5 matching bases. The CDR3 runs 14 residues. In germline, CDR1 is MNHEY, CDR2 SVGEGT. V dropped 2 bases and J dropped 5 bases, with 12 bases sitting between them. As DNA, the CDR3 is TGTGCCAGCAGTTACCCGGCGCGCGGGGAGACCCAGTACTTC. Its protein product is CASSYPARGETQYF.

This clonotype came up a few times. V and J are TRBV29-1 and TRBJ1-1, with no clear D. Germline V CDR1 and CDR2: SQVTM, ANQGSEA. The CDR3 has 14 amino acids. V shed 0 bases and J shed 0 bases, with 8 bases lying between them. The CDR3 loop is CSVEDWRLNTEAFF. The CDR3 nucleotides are TGCAGCGTTGAAGATTGGCGGTTGAACACTGAAGCTTTCTTT.

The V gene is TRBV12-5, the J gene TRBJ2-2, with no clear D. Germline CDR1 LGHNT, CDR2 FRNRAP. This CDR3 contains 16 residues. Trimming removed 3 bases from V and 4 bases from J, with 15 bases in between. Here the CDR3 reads CASGFLQLPATGELFF. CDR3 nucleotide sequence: TGTGCTAGTGGTTTCCTCCAGCTACCGGCCACCGGGGAGCTGTTTTTT.

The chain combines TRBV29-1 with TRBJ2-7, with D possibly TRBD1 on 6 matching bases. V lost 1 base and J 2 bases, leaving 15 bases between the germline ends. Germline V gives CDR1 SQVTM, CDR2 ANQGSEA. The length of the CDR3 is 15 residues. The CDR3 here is CSVEGKRQAPYEQYF. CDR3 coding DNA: TGCAGCGTTGAAGGAAAGAGACAGGCCCCCTACGAGCAGTACTTC.

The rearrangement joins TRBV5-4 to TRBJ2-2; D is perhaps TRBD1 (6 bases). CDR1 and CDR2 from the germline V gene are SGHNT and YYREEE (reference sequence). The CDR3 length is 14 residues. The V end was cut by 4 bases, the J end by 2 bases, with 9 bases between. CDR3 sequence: CASSQDRNTGELFF. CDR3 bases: TGTGCCAGCAGCCAGGACAGAAACACCGGGGAGCTGTTTTTT.

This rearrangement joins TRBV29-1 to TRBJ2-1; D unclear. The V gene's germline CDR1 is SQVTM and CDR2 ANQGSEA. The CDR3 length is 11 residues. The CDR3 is CSFANSNEQFF. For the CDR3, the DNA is TGCAGTTTCGCCAACAGCAATGAGCAGTTCTTC.

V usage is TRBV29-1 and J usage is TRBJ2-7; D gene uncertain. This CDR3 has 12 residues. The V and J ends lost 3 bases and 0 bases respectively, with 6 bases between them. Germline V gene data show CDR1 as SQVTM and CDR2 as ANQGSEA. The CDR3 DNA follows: TGCAGCGTTGAGACCTTCTCCTACGAGCAGTACTTC. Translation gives CSVETFSYEQYF.

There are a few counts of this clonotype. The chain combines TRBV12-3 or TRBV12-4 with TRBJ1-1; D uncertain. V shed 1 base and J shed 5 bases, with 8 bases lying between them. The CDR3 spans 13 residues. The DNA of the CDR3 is TGTGCCAGCAGTTTAGTACGCGGGACTGAAGCTTTCTTT. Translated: CASSLVRGTEAFF.

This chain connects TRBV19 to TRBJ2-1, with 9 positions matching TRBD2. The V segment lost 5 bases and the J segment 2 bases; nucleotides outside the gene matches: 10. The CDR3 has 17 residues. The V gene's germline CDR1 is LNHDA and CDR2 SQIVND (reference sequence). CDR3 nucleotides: TGTGCCAGTAGTCCGCGGACTAGCGCTCGCACCTACAATGAGCAGTTCTTC. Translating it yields CASSPRTSARTYNEQFF.

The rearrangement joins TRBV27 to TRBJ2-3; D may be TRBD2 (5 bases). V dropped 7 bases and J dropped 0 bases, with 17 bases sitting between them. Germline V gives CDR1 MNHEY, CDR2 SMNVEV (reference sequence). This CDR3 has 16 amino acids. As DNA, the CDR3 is TGTGCCAGCAACCCACTAGGGATCACTAGCACAGATACGCAGTATTTT. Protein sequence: CASNPLGITSTDTQYF.

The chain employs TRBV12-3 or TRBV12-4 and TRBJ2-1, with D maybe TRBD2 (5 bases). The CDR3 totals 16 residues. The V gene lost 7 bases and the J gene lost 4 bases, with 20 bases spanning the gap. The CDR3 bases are TGTGCCAGCACCCACCCTCTGTCTAGCACTTACAATGAGCAGTTCTTC. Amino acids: CASTHPLSSTYNEQFF.

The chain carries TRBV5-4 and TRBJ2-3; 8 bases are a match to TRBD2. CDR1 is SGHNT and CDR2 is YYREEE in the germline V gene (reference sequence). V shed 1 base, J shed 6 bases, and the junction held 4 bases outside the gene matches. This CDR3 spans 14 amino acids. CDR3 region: CASSLRREADTQYF. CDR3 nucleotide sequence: TGTGCCAGCAGCTTGAGGCGGGAGGCCGATACGCAGTATTTT. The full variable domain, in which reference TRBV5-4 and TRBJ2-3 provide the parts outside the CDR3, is ETGVTQSPTHLIKTRGQQVTLRCSSQSGHNTVSWYQQALGQGPQFIFQYYREEENGRGNFPPRFSGLQFPNYSSELNVNALELDDSALYLCASSLRREADTQYFGPGTRLTVL.

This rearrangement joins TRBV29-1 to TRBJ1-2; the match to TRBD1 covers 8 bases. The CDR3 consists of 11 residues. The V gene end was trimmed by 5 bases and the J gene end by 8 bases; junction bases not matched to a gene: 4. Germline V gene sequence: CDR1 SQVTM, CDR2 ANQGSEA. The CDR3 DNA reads TGCAGCGTTAATGACAGGGGCGGCTACACCTTC. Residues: CSVNDRGGYTF.

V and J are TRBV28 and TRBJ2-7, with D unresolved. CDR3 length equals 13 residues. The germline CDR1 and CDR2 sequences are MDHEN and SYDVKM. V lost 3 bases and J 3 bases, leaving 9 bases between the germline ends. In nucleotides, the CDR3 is TGTGCCAGCAGTTTGATTGCAGACTACGAGCAGTACTTC. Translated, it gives CASSLIADYEQYF.

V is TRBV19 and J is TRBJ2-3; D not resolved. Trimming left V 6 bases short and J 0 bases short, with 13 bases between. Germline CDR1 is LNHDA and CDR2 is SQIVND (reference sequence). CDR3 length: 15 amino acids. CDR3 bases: TGTGCCAGTAGCAACAGACTCACTAGCACAGATACGCAGTATTTT. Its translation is CASSNRLTSTDTQYF.

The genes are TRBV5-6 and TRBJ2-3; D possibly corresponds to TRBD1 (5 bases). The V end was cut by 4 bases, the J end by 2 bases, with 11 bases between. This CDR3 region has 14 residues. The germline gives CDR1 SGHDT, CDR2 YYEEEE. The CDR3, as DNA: TGTGCCAGCAGCCAGGGCCCGACCACAGATACGCAGTATTTT. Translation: CASSQGPTTDTQYF.